These 10 T cell receptor beta chains were all obtained from the same sample, sequenced in a study of T cells in Graves' hyperthyroidism and ophthalmopathy. The TCR beta CDR3 regions underwent amplification using RNA transcripts as the source. The HTBI primer set drove a first-round RT-PCR of the TCR CDR3. TCRdb reprocessed the multiplex PCR reads with MiXCR, giving one entry per CDR3 protein. The profile shows approximately 600,000 distinct CDR3 sequences, 20% to 25% of them singletons. Sequences were obtained from blood. The receptor source for this set is a man aged 30-40 years with Graves' ophthalmopathy.

This clonotype was seen many times. The V call is TRBV7-8, the J call TRBJ1-1; D might be TRBD1 (5 bases). Germline CDR1 and CDR2: SGHVS and FQNEAQ. V was clipped by 3 bases and J by 5 bases, with 13 bases between them. The CDR3 consists of 14 residues. The CDR3 protein is CASSFDYRSTEAFF. The CDR3 DNA reads TGTGCCAGCAGCTTCGATTACAGGAGTACTGAAGCTTTCTTT. Filled out from reference TRBV7-8 and TRBJ1-1, the complete variable domain reads GAGVSQSPRYKVAKRGQDVALRCDPISGHVSLFWYQQALGQGPEFLTYFQNEAQLDKSGLPSDRFFAERPEGSVSTLKIQRTQQEDSAVYLCASSFDYRSTEAFFGQGTRLTVV.

This clonotype was seen at least ten times. The chain has TRBV2 and TRBJ2-7; 10 positions agree with TRBD2. The ends lost 5 bases at V and 3 bases at J; junction bases unmatched: 4. Germline loops: CDR1 SNHLY, CDR2 FYNNEI. The CDR3 runs to 14 residues. CDR3 residues: CASSLLAGNYEQYF. In DNA, the CDR3 is TGTGCCAGCAGTTTACTAGCGGGGAACTACGAGCAGTACTTC.

This clonotype showed up just a few times. This chain uses TRBV11-2 with TRBJ2-1; 15 positions agree with TRBD2. V dropped 5 bases and J dropped 8; count of bases not matched to a gene: 16. Germline lookup yields CDR1 SGHAT and CDR2 FQNNGV. CDR3 length: 19 amino acids. CDR3 nucleotide sequence: TGTGCCAGCAGCCCCCGGACTAGCGGGAGGGGGGACTCTTCTTATGAGCAGTTCTTC. Translation gives CASSPRTSGRGDSSYEQFF.

This clonotype was seen only a few times. At one boundary the junction diverges from the germline segment, which might be a read error. The chain has TRBV5-1 and TRBJ1-2; 10 positions agree with TRBD1. From germline, CDR1 is SGHRS and CDR2 YFSETQ. The CDR3 is 15 amino acids. The CDR3 sequence: CASSFPGQGRYGYTF. The CDR3 DNA follows: TGTGCCAGCAGCTTCCCGGGACAGGGGAGGTATGGCTACACCTTC.

At least ten counts were recorded for this clonotype. This chain's CDR3 is CAWAYRPYGYTF. The CDR3 coding sequence is TGTGCCTGGGCATATAGACCTTATGGCTACACCTTC. The chain has TRBV30 and TRBJ1-2; D uncertain. CDR1 GTSNPN and CDR2 SVGIG come from the germline V gene (reference sequence). This CDR3 is built from 12 residues. The V end lost 5 bases, the J end lost 5 bases, and 12 bases lay between the germline ends.

This clonotype was detected many times. The genes are TRBV28 and TRBJ1-1; D perhaps matches TRBD1 (5 bases). V lost 6 bases and J 2 bases, leaving 13 bases between the germline ends. This CDR3 is 14 amino acids long. Germline CDR1 MDHEN, CDR2 SYDVKM. The CDR3 nucleotides read TGTGCCAGCAGCCGCCATGGGGGTAACACTGAAGCTTTCTTT. Amino acid sequence: CASSRHGGNTEAFF.

This clonotype came up many times. The chain carries TRBV20-1 and TRBJ2-3; maybe TRBD2 (6 bases). With 1 base removed from V and 2 bases from J, the gap between germline ends came to 13 bases. The CDR3 length is 15 residues. Germline V lookup: CDR1 DFQATT, CDR2 SNEGSKA (reference sequence). CDR3 sequence (DNA): TGCAGTGCTAGAGTGGGGCGGGATGACACAGATACGCAGTATTTT. Translated, it gives CSARVGRDDTDTQYF.

This clonotype turned up a few times. The chain is built from TRBV19 and TRBJ1-5; D unclear. The germline V gene has CDR1 LNHDA and CDR2 SQIVND (reference sequence). V lost 3 bases, J lost 1 base, and 10 bases lay in between. The CDR3 is made up of 15 amino acids. CDR3: CASSISSQSNQPQHF. The CDR3 nucleotides are TGTGCCAGTAGTATTTCATCCCAAAGCAATCAGCCCCAGCATTTT.

V usage is TRBV7-9 and J usage is TRBJ2-1; 8 positions agree with TRBD1. Germline-derived CDR1 and CDR2 are SEHNR and FQNEAQ (reference sequence). J gave up 5 bases and V 5 bases, and 5 bases lay outside the gene matches. CDR3 length: 14 amino acids. In nucleotides, the CDR3 is TGTGCCAGCAGCGTCGACAGGGGAGACAATGAGCAGTTCTTC. Protein product: CASSVDRGDNEQFF.

In this sample, this clonotype turned up many times. The chain joins TRBV2 to TRBJ1-2, with a tentative D call TRBD1 (5 bases). Trimming shortened V by 6 bases and J by 5 bases, and 13 bases separated the two germline ends. CDR3 length: 13 residues. Germline V gives CDR1 SNHLY, CDR2 FYNNEI. CDR3 sequence (DNA): TGTGCCAGCAGCGAGACAGACGGGTATGGCTACACCTTC. This codes for CASSETDGYGYTF. Combining the CDR3 with reference TRBV2 and TRBJ1-2 gives the whole variable domain EPEVTQTPSHQVTQMGQEVILRCVPISNHLYFYWYRQILGQKVEFLVSFYNNEISEKSEIFDDQFSVERPDGSNFTLKIRSTKLEDSAMYFCASSETDGYGYTFGSGTRLTVV.